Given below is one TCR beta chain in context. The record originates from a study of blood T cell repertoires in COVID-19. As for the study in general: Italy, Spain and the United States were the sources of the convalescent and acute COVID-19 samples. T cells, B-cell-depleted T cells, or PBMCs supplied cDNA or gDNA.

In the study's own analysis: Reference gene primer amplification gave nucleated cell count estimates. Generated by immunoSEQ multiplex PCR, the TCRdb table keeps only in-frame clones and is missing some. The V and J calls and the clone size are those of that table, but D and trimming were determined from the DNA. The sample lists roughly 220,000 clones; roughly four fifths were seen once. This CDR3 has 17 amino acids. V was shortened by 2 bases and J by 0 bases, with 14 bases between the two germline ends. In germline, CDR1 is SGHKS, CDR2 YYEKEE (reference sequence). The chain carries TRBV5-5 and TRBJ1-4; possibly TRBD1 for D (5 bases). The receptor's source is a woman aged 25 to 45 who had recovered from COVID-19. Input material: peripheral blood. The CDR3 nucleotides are TGTGCCAGCAGCTTCGACAGTGGCCACGCAACTAATGAAAAACTGTTTTTT. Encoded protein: CASSFDSGHATNEKLFF.